Listed here are 26 T cell receptor beta chains from one sample, sequenced in a study of T-cell memory formation after mild COVID-19. TCRdb re-analysed the 5' RACE reads in MiXCR, keeping a single row per CDR3 protein. The profile shows around 300,000 distinct CDR3 sequences, less than 9.5% of them singletons. The source material was PBMCs or a T cell subset sorted from them (not recorded which). The receptors were gathered from a man aged 18 to 29 who had mild COVID-19 (a few samples of this study predate the infection). Cell type and time point are not known.

The chain joins TRBV5-6 to TRBJ2-3; D is ambiguous. This CDR3 contains 15 residues. With 0 bases removed from V and 0 bases from J, the gap between germline ends came to 8 bases. Germline V gives CDR1 SGHDT, CDR2 YYEEEE. This chain's CDR3 is CASSLGMGSTDTQYF. The CDR3 coding sequence is TGTGCCAGCAGCTTGGGAATGGGGAGCACAGATACGCAGTATTTT.

This clonotype has only a few counts. J is TRBJ2-5 and V is TRBV18, with 8 bases lining up with TRBD2. Per germline, CDR1 KGHSH and CDR2 LQKENI. The V and J ends lost 2 bases and 5 bases, in that order; junction bases with no gene match: 1. This CDR3 has 13 residues. The CDR3 bases are TGTGCCAGCTCACCAGGGACTAGTGAGACCCAGTACTTC. As protein: CASSPGTSETQYF.

V and J are TRBV7-9 and TRBJ1-4; no clear D gene. V lost 8 bases, J lost 4 bases, and 14 bases lay in between. Germline V lookup: CDR1 SEHNR, CDR2 FQNEAQ (reference sequence). The CDR3 spans 14 residues. The CDR3 reads CASPKEGGNEKLFF. CDR3 DNA sequence: TGTGCCAGCCCTAAGGAGGGTGGTAATGAAAAACTGTTTTTT.

This chain connects TRBV20-1 to TRBJ1-5; D possibly corresponds to TRBD1 (6 bases). CDR3 length equals 16 residues. V was clipped by 6 bases and J by 0 bases, with 18 bases between them. Germline CDR1 is DFQATT and CDR2 is SNEGSKA (reference sequence). The CDR3 sequence: CSAYGGPLRSNQPQHF. CDR3 DNA sequence: TGCAGTGCCTACGGGGGGCCGTTACGTAGCAATCAGCCCCAGCATTTT.

The chain uses TRBV6-1 and TRBJ1-5; 7 nucleotides align to TRBD1. The ends lost 7 bases at V and 9 bases at J; junction bases unmatched: 15. The CDR3 is 15 residues long. From germline, CDR1 is MNHNS and CDR2 SASEGT. CDR3 nucleotide sequence: TGTGCCAGCATTCCCAACCGGGACAGCACGCGGCCCCAGCATTTT. As protein: CASIPNRDSTRPQHF.

This clonotype was seen a handful of times. This rearrangement joins TRBV12-3 or TRBV12-4 to TRBJ1-1, with a weak D call TRBD1 (6 bases). CDR3 length: 15 amino acids. V lost 3 bases to trimming and J lost 1 base, with 12 bases between them. The CDR3 region has the DNA TGTGCCAGCAGTTTCCACCTAGGGGGGAACACTGAAGCTTTCTTT. Amino acid sequence: CASSFHLGGNTEAFF.

Only a few counts were recorded for this clonotype. The CDR3 here is CASTSPRTSGGYQETQYF. The DNA of the CDR3 is TGTGCCAGCACCTCCCCGCGGACTAGCGGGGGGTACCAAGAGACCCAGTACTTC. V gene TRBV6-2 or TRBV6-3 combines with J gene TRBJ2-5; TRBD2 agrees at 14 bases. This CDR3 is 18 amino acids long. V gave up 7 bases and J gave up 0 bases; unmatched junction bases: 10. CDR1 MNHEY and CDR2 SVGEGT come from the germline V gene.

In this sample, this clonotype turned up a few times. This chain links TRBV5-1 with TRBJ2-3; a possible D gene is TRBD2 (6 bases). Between the trimmed V and J ends, which lost 4 bases and 5 bases, there was a span of 14 bases. Germline-derived CDR1 and CDR2 are SGHRS and YFSETQ. The CDR3 has 14 amino acids. The CDR3 nucleotides are TGCGCCAGCAGCATGGCGGCGGAGGGAGATACGCAGTATTTT. This translates into CASSMAAEGDTQYF.

This clonotype was recorded at least ten times. V and J are TRBV7-6 and TRBJ1-2; D unresolved. The V gene lost 1 base and the J gene lost 2 bases, with 5 bases spanning the gap. This CDR3 region has 13 residues. Germline loops: CDR1 SGHVS, CDR2 FNYEAQ. CDR3: CASSLEENYGYTF. CDR3 sequence (DNA): TGTGCCAGCAGCTTAGAGGAAAACTATGGCTACACCTTC.

The rearrangement links TRBV15 to TRBJ2-5, with a possible D match to TRBD2 (6 bases). The CDR3 contains 13 residues. The V gene lost 1 base and the J gene lost 5 bases, with 8 bases spanning the gap. Per germline, CDR1 LNHNV and CDR2 YYDKDF (reference sequence). The CDR3 spells CATSRVGGETQYF. DNA of the CDR3: TGTGCCACCAGCAGAGTTGGGGGGGAGACCCAGTACTTC. Together with reference TRBV15 and TRBJ2-5, the CDR3 gives the full variable domain: DAMVIQNPRYQVTQFGKPVTLSCSQTLNHNVMYWYQQKSSQAPKLLFHYYDKDFNNEADTPDNFQSRRPNTSFCFLDIRSPGLGDTAMYLCATSRVGGETQYFGPGTRLLVL.

CDR3 sequence: CASSLDVVSVGSPLHF. CDR3 coding DNA: TGTGCCAGCAGCTTAGATGTTGTGTCAGTAGGTTCACCCCTCCACTTT. V usage is TRBV11-3 and J usage is TRBJ1-6, with D hard to call. The germline CDR1 and CDR2 sequences are SGHNT and YENEEA. V was clipped by 0 bases and J by 9 bases, with 15 bases between them. The CDR3 sequence is 16 residues long.

This clonotype was counted a few times. The V gene is TRBV20-1, the J gene TRBJ2-1; D perhaps matches TRBD2 (6 bases). The CDR3 totals 15 residues. The germline gives CDR1 DFQATT, CDR2 SNEGSKA (reference sequence). V lost 6 bases and J lost 5, with 20 bases in between. This CDR3 reads CSAPFWGDTNNEQFF. The DNA for the CDR3 is TGCAGTGCCCCCTTCTGGGGGGATACTAACAATGAGCAGTTCTTC.

This clonotype was detected many times. DNA for the CDR3: TGCGCCAGCAGCCAAGATCCGTCAGCCTACAATGAGCAGTTCTTC. This codes for CASSQDPSAYNEQFF. The chain is built from TRBV4-1 and TRBJ2-1; D is uncertain. The germline V gene has CDR1 MGHRA and CDR2 YSYEKL. The V gene lost 0 bases and the J gene lost 2 bases, with 8 bases spanning the gap. The CDR3 sequence is 15 residues long.

This chain links TRBV7-6 with TRBJ2-5; D is uncertain. The CDR3 runs 14 residues. V lost 2 bases and J 1 base, leaving 8 bases between the germline ends. From germline, CDR1 is SGHVS and CDR2 FNYEAQ. CDR3 region: CASSLISLQETQYF. The CDR3 coding sequence is TGTGCCAGCAGCTTAATCTCACTCCAAGAGACCCAGTACTTC.

This clonotype came up many times. The rearrangement links TRBV12-3 or TRBV12-4 to TRBJ2-7; TRBD1 agrees at 12 bases. This CDR3 region has 14 residues. The V and J ends lost 4 bases and 9 bases, in that order; junction bases with no gene match: 7. CDR3 in DNA: TGTGCCAGCAGTTACCGGGACAGGGGGCAGGTGCAGTACTTC. It encodes CASSYRDRGQVQYF.

The CDR3 region has the DNA TGCAGTGCTGGGCCCTGGGGGGGCTACACCTTC. Translated: CSAGPWGGYTF. This chain connects TRBV20-1 to TRBJ1-2; D may be TRBD1 (5 bases). Trimming removed 5 bases from V and 8 bases from J, with 12 bases in between. Germline V gives CDR1 DFQATT, CDR2 SNEGSKA (reference sequence). The CDR3 has 11 amino acids.

The chain has TRBV28 and TRBJ1-3, with D possibly TRBD1 on 5 matching bases. Germline V gene data show CDR1 as MDHEN and CDR2 as SYDVKM. V lost 7 bases and J lost 0, with 7 bases in between. This CDR3 has 13 amino acids. The CDR3 bases are TGTGCCAGCACGACAGTCTCTGGAAACACCATATATTTT. Protein product: CASTTVSGNTIYF.

This clonotype has just a few counts. This rearrangement joins TRBV6-2 or TRBV6-3 to TRBJ2-5; 10 nucleotides match TRBD2. The CDR3 runs to 16 residues. With 4 bases clipped from V and 5 bases from J, the junction kept 10 bases outside the gene matches. The V gene's germline CDR1 is MNHEY and CDR2 SVGEGT. CDR3 nucleotide sequence: TGTGCCAGCAGTTTTGGACTAGCGGCGTACATGGAGACCCAGTACTTC. This sequence encodes CASSFGLAAYMETQYF.

There are many counts of this clonotype. This chain uses TRBV7-2 with TRBJ1-4, with D possibly TRBD1 on 6 matching bases. CDR1 and CDR2 from the germline V gene are SGHTA and FQGNSA. This CDR3 has 13 residues. The ends were cut back, 6 bases at V and 5 bases at J, with 10 bases in the middle. CDR3 DNA: TGTGCCAGCAGTCGAGACAGGAATGAAAAACTGTTTTTT. The encoded protein is CASSRDRNEKLFF. The whole variable domain, remainder taken from reference TRBV7-2 and TRBJ1-4, is GAGVSQSPSNKVTEKGKDVELRCDPISGHTALYWYRQSLGQGLEFLIYFQGNSAPDKSGLPSDRFSAERTGGSVSTLTIQRTQQEDSAVYLCASSRDRNEKLFFGSGTQLSVL.

This clonotype has a count of ten or more. The chain has TRBV29-1 and TRBJ1-2, with D tentatively TRBD1 (6 bases). Trimming shortened V by 7 bases and J by 7 bases, and 16 bases separated the two germline ends. Germline CDR1 SQVTM, CDR2 ANQGSEA. The length of the CDR3 is 12 residues. The CDR3 nucleotides are TGCAGCGGCCTACAGGGCCCTAGTGGCTACACCTTC. It is translated as CSGLQGPSGYTF.

This clonotype was counted many times. The chain uses TRBV7-2 and TRBJ1-2; TRBD1 is a possible D gene (5 bases). V was cut by 7 bases and J by 4 bases, with 19 bases left in between. Germline loops: CDR1 SGHTA, CDR2 FQGNSA. The CDR3 length is 15 residues. This CDR3 reads CASTPPTTAVYGYTF. CDR3 in DNA: TGTGCCAGCACCCCTCCCACGACAGCCGTCTATGGCTACACCTTC. Together with reference TRBV7-2 and TRBJ1-2, the CDR3 gives the full variable domain: GAGVSQSPSNKVTEKGKDVELRCDPISGHTALYWYRQSLGQGLEFLIYFQGNSAPDKSGLPSDRFSAERTGGSVSTLTIQRTQQEDSAVYLCASTPPTTAVYGYTFGSGTRLTVV.

The chain joins TRBV20-1 to TRBJ1-5, with D possibly matching TRBD1 (5 bases). CDR1 is DFQATT, CDR2 SNEGSKA, per germline (reference sequence). V lost 4 bases, J lost 0 bases, and 10 bases lay in between. The CDR3 totals 14 residues. CDR3 sequence (DNA): TGCAGTGCTACGACAGCCCATAGCAATCAGCCCCAGCATTTT. Its protein is CSATTAHSNQPQHF.

This clonotype was counted ten times or more. The chain has TRBV7-9 and TRBJ2-7; 9 nucleotides align to TRBD1. The trim removed 5 bases at V and 4 bases at J, leaving 9 bases unmatched. CDR3 length: 15 residues. Per germline, CDR1 SEHNR and CDR2 FQNEAQ (reference sequence). CDR3 DNA sequence: TGTGCCAGCAGCCCCCCGGACAGGGGTGGGTACGAGCAGTACTTC. This gives the protein CASSPPDRGGYEQYF.

This clonotype was counted many times. Sequence at one end of the junction differs from germline and may be a read error. This chain links TRBV12-3 or TRBV12-4 with TRBJ2-7; D might be TRBD2 (6 bases). The CDR3 contains 12 residues. In DNA form, the CDR3 reads TGTGCCAGCAGTCAGTGGACTACCGAGCCGAGCTTC. This encodes CASSQWTTEPSF.

This clonotype was observed a handful of times. The rearrangement links TRBV28 to TRBJ2-7, with D perhaps matching TRBD2 (7 bases). Trimming took off 6 bases at V and 5 bases at J, with 17 bases between the two ends. Germline CDR1 MDHEN, CDR2 SYDVKM. The length of the CDR3 is 14 residues. The CDR3 here is CASSVGGGPHEQYF. In DNA form, the CDR3 reads TGTGCCAGCAGCGTGGGGGGGGGGCCTCACGAGCAGTACTTC. Variable domain in full (rest from reference TRBV28 and TRBJ2-7): DVKVTQSSRYLVKRTGEKVFLECVQDMDHENMFWYRQDPGLGLRLIYFSYDVKMKEKGDIPEGYSVSREKKERFSLILESASTNQTSMYLCASSVGGGPHEQYFGPGTRLTVT.

This chain connects TRBV2 to TRBJ2-2; perhaps TRBD2 as D (5 bases). This CDR3 is built from 13 residues. CDR1 is SNHLY and CDR2 is FYNNEI in the germline V gene. The V end lost 10 bases, the J end lost 7 bases, and 16 bases lay between the germline ends. CDR3: CATQDSDGGELFF. CDR3 sequence (DNA): TGTGCCACCCAGGACTCGGACGGCGGGGAGCTGTTTTTT.